A single sample is the source of the 17 T cell receptor beta chains below, sequenced in a study of T cell repertoires in cytomegalovirus infection. TCRdb processed the reads anew with MiXCR; each CDR3 protein has one entry. Found here are roughly 500,000 distinct CDR3 sequences, 16% of them singletons; the top ten hold roughly a quarter. Sequenced: CD8+ T cells from PBMCs. The receptors were gathered from a human donor in good health (CMV status not recorded). Some clones in this sample may be carry-over from other donors' samples.

As to this clonotype: This sequence may be a read error, since a much larger clone differs from it by one base. The CDR3 reads CASSGGSRDRSYNVQFF. The CDR3 nucleotides are TGTGCCAGCAGCGGAGGGAGTCGGGACAGGTCCTACAATGTGCAGTTCTTC. J is TRBJ2-1 and V is TRBV7-9, with 8 bases fitting TRBD1. Germline CDR1 is SEHNR and CDR2 is FQNEAQ (reference sequence). This CDR3 has 17 residues.

This clonotype has more than one count but fewer than ten. This chain links TRBV19 with TRBJ1-2; TRBD1 might be the D (5 bases). The CDR3 runs to 17 residues. V shed 3 bases and J shed 6 bases, with 23 bases lying between them. Germline values: CDR1 LNHDA, CDR2 SQIVND (reference sequence). This CDR3 is CASSIGDGSDKGDGYTF. For the CDR3, the DNA is TGTGCCAGTAGTATTGGTGATGGGTCAGACAAAGGGGATGGCTACACCTTC. The variable domain in full, with the rest retrieved from reference TRBV19 and TRBJ1-2, is DGGITQSPKYLFRKEGQNVTLSCEQNLNHDAMYWYRQDPGQGLRLIYYSQIVNDFQKGDIAEGYSVSREKKESFPLTVTSAQKNPTAFYLCASSIGDGSDKGDGYTFGSGTRLTVV.

Only a few counts were recorded for this clonotype. A read error may account for a junction end that differs from germline. This chain connects TRBV9 to TRBJ1-2; D possibly corresponds to TRBD1 (5 bases). Germline CDR1 is SGDLS and CDR2 is YYNGEE. The CDR3 contains 9 residues. The CDR3 DNA reads as TGTGCCAGCAGCGAGACAGCCGACTTC. It encodes CASSETADF.

This clonotype was found many times. This chain links TRBV7-3 with TRBJ2-1; no definite D call. The CDR3 covers 19 residues. CDR1 is SGHTA and CDR2 is FQGTGA in the germline V gene. V lost 1 base and J lost 0, with 19 bases in between. The DNA for the CDR3 is TGTGCCAGCAGCTTAAGCAATTCGGTAGACCGAAGCTCCTACAATGAGCAGTTCTTC. Protein: CASSLSNSVDRSSYNEQFF.

This clonotype was detected ten times or more. The chain combines TRBV7-3 with TRBJ2-2; maybe TRBD1 (6 bases). The germline V gene encodes CDR1 SGHTA and CDR2 FQGTGA. V lost 4 bases to trimming and J lost 3 bases, with 9 bases between them. The CDR3 extends over 14 amino acids. CDR3 in amino acids: CASSSGQYTGELFF. CDR3 nucleotide sequence: TGTGCCAGCAGCTCCGGACAGTACACCGGGGAGCTGTTTTTT. Full variable domain (outside the CDR3, taken from reference TRBV7-3 and TRBJ2-2): GAGVSQTPSNKVTEKGKYVELRCDPISGHTALYWYRQSLGQGPEFLIYFQGTGAADDSGLPNDRFFAVRPEGSVSTLKIQRTERGDSAVYLCASSSGQYTGELFFGEGSRLTVL.

This clonotype came up a few times. The rearrangement uses TRBV20-1 and TRBJ2-7; D unresolved. Trimming pared 0 bases from V and 4 bases from J, leaving 10 bases between. Looked up from germline, CDR1 is DFQATT and CDR2 is SNEGSKA (reference sequence). The CDR3 covers 13 residues. This chain's CDR3 is CSARDELGYEQYF. Written as DNA, the CDR3 is TGCAGTGCTAGAGACGAACTCGGGTACGAGCAGTACTTC.

This clonotype was counted ten times or more. This chain uses TRBV7-9 with TRBJ2-7, with TRBD1 as a possible D gene (7 bases). Germline CDR1 reads SEHNR; CDR2 reads FQNEAQ (reference sequence). The CDR3 is made up of 14 amino acids. V was shortened by 3 bases and J by 3 bases, with 12 bases between the two germline ends. The DNA of the CDR3 is TGTGCCAGCAGCTTCGGGAGACAGGGCTACGAGCAGTACTTC. As protein: CASSFGRQGYEQYF.

This clonotype was counted many times. The chain joins TRBV20-1 to TRBJ2-3; 11 positions match TRBD2. V gave up 2 bases and J gave up 2 bases; unmatched junction bases: 9. Germline CDR1 reads DFQATT; CDR2 reads SNEGSKA (reference sequence). The CDR3 contains 17 residues. As DNA, the CDR3 is TGCAGTGCTAGACTTAGGACGGGACTAGCGGACACAGATACGCAGTATTTT. Translating it yields CSARLRTGLADTDTQYF.

The chain recombines TRBV7-9 with TRBJ1-3, with no clear D. The V gene's germline CDR1 is SEHNR and CDR2 FQNEAQ (reference sequence). The ends were cut back, 7 bases at V and 0 bases at J, with 13 bases in the middle. The CDR3 runs 15 residues. The CDR3 region is CASTTPLHSGNTIYF. The CDR3 DNA follows: TGTGCCAGCACTACCCCATTACACTCTGGAAACACCATATATTTT. The full variable domain, rest sourced from reference TRBV7-9 and TRBJ1-3, is DTGVSQNPRHKITKRGQNVTFRCDPISEHNRLYWYRQTLGQGPEFLTYFQNEAQLEKSRLLSDRFSAERPKGSFSTLEIQRTEQGDSAMYLCASTTPLHSGNTIYFGEGSWLTVV.

The rearrangement joins TRBV10-2 to TRBJ1-6; 7 positions match TRBD1. The junction had 5 bases not matched to a gene; V was cut back by 6 bases and J by 9 bases. The CDR3 is 13 residues long. In germline, CDR1 is WSHSY, CDR2 SAAADI. The CDR3 spells CASRRDSGSPLHF. CDR3 DNA sequence: TGCGCCAGCAGAAGGGACAGTGGTTCACCCCTCCACTTT.

This clonotype was observed many times. This chain joins TRBV7-9 and TRBJ2-7; D not resolved. The V end lost 6 bases, the J end lost 2 bases, and 5 bases lay between the germline ends. Germline CDR1 reads SEHNR; CDR2 reads FQNEAQ (reference sequence). CDR3 length equals 11 residues. CDR3 protein: CASSHTYEQYF. The CDR3 coding sequence is TGTGCCAGCAGTCACACCTACGAGCAGTACTTC.

V usage is TRBV6-5 and J usage is TRBJ1-1; D may be TRBD1 (5 bases). CDR1 is MNHEY, CDR2 SVGAGI, per germline. The CDR3 totals 15 residues. V shed 4 bases and J shed 4 bases, with 16 bases lying between them. The CDR3 DNA sequence: TGTGCCAGCAGTTCGCCGTCTGGGGCTCGCACTGAAGCTTTCTTT. Its translation: CASSSPSGARTEAFF.

This clonotype showed up many times. This rearrangement joins TRBV11-2 to TRBJ2-1; D perhaps matches TRBD1 (6 bases). The germline V and J ends were trimmed by 5 bases and 4 bases, with 15 bases remaining between them. This CDR3 is 15 amino acids long. Germline V lookup: CDR1 SGHAT, CDR2 FQNNGV. As DNA, the CDR3 is TGTGCCAGCAGCATACCCGGGACATTTTACAATGAGCAGTTCTTC. This sequence encodes CASSIPGTFYNEQFF.

The chain joins TRBV24-1 to TRBJ2-1, with a weak D call TRBD2 (6 bases). The CDR3 totals 9 residues. V lost 9 bases, J lost 10 bases, and 6 bases lay in between. The germline CDR1 and CDR2 sequences are KGHDR and SFDVKD. The CDR3 reads CATGGEQFF. CDR3 in DNA: TGTGCCACCGGGGGGGAGCAGTTCTTC.

This clonotype occurred many times. The CDR3 nucleotides read TGTGCCAGCAGCTTTGAGGGACAGGGGATCGCTGAAGCTTTCTTT. It encodes CASSFEGQGIAEAFF. The V call is TRBV11-1, the J call TRBJ1-1, with 10 bases that match TRBD1. This CDR3 is 15 amino acids long. Germline values: CDR1 SGHAT, CDR2 FQDESV (reference sequence). V lost 3 bases to trimming and J lost 6 bases; unmatched junction nucleotides: 7. Complete variable domain (other parts from reference TRBV11-1 and TRBJ1-1): EAEVAQSPRYKITEKSQAVAFWCDPISGHATLYWYRQILGQGPELLVQFQDESVVDDSQLPKDRFSAERLKGVDSTLKIQPAELGDSAMYLCASSFEGQGIAEAFFGQGTRLTVV.

J is TRBJ1-2 and V is TRBV6-2 or TRBV6-3, with 8 bases lining up with TRBD1. V was clipped by 5 bases and J by 5 bases; unmatched bases: 10. The CDR3 is made up of 15 amino acids. CDR1 is MNHEY and CDR2 is SVGEGT in the germline V gene. CDR3 DNA: TGTGCCAGCAGTGACCCCGGACAGGGCGGGTATGGCTACACCTTC. Translation: CASSDPGQGGYGYTF.

The chain links TRBV27 to TRBJ1-2; TRBD1 agrees at 7 bases. The CDR3 is made up of 13 amino acids. Germline trimming cut 4 bases from V and 4 bases from J; bases unmatched to any gene: 3. Germline V gene lookup returns CDR1 MNHEY and CDR2 SMNVEV (reference sequence). The CDR3 is CASSSGQTYGYTF. The CDR3 DNA reads as TGTGCCAGCAGTTCGGGACAGACCTATGGCTACACCTTC.